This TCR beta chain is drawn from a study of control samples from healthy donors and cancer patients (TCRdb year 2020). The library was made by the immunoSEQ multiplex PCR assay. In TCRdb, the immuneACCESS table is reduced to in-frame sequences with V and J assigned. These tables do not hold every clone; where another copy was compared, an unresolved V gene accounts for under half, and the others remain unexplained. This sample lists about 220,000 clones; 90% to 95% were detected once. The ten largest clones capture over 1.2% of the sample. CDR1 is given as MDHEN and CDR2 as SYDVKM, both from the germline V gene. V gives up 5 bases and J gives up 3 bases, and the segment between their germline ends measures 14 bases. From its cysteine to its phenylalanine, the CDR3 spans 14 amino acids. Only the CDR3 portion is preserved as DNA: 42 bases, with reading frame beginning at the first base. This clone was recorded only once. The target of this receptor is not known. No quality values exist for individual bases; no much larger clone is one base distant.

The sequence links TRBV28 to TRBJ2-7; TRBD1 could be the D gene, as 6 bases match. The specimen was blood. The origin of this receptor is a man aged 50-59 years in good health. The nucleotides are TGTGCCAGCAGTATACCGGACAGTTACTACGAGCAGTACTTC. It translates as CASSIPDSYYEQYF.